The rows below give T cell receptor beta chains drawn from one sample of a study of identifying expanded T cells in peripheral blood. Repertoires were generated with immunoSEQ multiplex PCR, while TCRdb's copy carries only in-frame clones and drops some. The sample records around 85,000 clones, about nine tenths being singletons. The sequenced sample consisted of blood. The receptors originated from a person between 18 and 75 years old in good health. The CDR3 runs from the conserved cysteine through the conserved F or W. Fields, in order: CDR3 protein, J gene, V gene, clone size. Clone size is shown for a subset of rows, as once, few, many or a class of expanded clone.

CDR3aa: CASRGSGANVLTF
j_gene: TRBJ2-6
v_gene: TRBV11-2
abundance: -

CDR3aa: CASSGRTSGFQETQYF
j_gene: TRBJ2-5
v_gene: TRBV25-1
abundance: -

CDR3aa: CSVERQPRGTDTQYF
j_gene: TRBJ2-3
v_gene: TRBV29-1
abundance: -

CDR3aa: CASSLYGTAGQPQHF
j_gene: TRBJ1-5
v_gene: TRBV27
abundance: -

CDR3aa: CASRDRGVNEKLFF
j_gene: TRBJ1-4
v_gene: TRBV2
abundance: few

CDR3aa: CASSLDRASYNEQFF
j_gene: TRBJ2-1
v_gene: TRBV5-4
abundance: -

CDR3aa: CATRLLLQGNYGYTF
j_gene: TRBJ1-2
v_gene: TRBV2
abundance: -

CDR3aa: CASSHDRATDTQYF
j_gene: TRBJ2-3
v_gene: TRBV6-5
abundance: -

CDR3aa: CASSVGQGKADTF
j_gene: TRBJ1-2
v_gene: TRBV6-1
abundance: -

CDR3aa: CASSVASAEESLRRGYTF
j_gene: TRBJ1-2
v_gene: TRBV9
abundance: -

CDR3aa: CASSGRQGDYEQYF
j_gene: TRBJ2-7
v_gene: TRBV9
abundance: -

CDR3aa: CASSLRIAGGGSVDTQYF
j_gene: TRBJ2-3
v_gene: TRBV11-2
abundance: -

CDR3aa: CASSGGRGEQFF
j_gene: TRBJ2-1
v_gene: TRBV7-9
abundance: -

CDR3aa: CASSEQESVETQYF
j_gene: TRBJ2-5
v_gene: TRBV13
abundance: -

CDR3aa: CASSLASRKGNTIYF
j_gene: TRBJ1-3
v_gene: TRBV5-1
abundance: -

CDR3aa: CASSQLQGTGELFF
j_gene: TRBJ2-2
v_gene: TRBV28
abundance: -

CDR3aa: CASSPFGGGPGNTIYF
j_gene: TRBJ1-3
v_gene: TRBV7-9
abundance: -

CDR3aa: CASSQDYGSGSGNTIYF
j_gene: TRBJ1-3
v_gene: TRBV4-3
abundance: few

CDR3aa: CASRTGYEQYF
j_gene: TRBJ2-7
v_gene: TRBV2
abundance: once

CDR3aa: CASNNRQGGEQYF
j_gene: TRBJ2-7
v_gene: TRBV19
abundance: -

CDR3aa: CASSQQNYGYTF
j_gene: TRBJ1-2
v_gene: TRBV11-2
abundance: -

CDR3aa: CASRPPTETQYF
j_gene: TRBJ2-5
v_gene: TRBV7-2
abundance: -

CDR3aa: CASSFTGGSYNEQFF
j_gene: TRBJ2-1
v_gene: TRBV5-1
abundance: -

CDR3aa: CATRRGGDAYEQYF
j_gene: TRBJ2-7
v_gene: TRBV15
abundance: once

CDR3aa: CASSLWGQGYTGELFF
j_gene: TRBJ2-2
v_gene: TRBV5-6
abundance: -

CDR3aa: CASSLAGTSGSTDTQYF
j_gene: TRBJ2-3
v_gene: TRBV5-1
abundance: -

CDR3aa: CASSLGDREYEQYF
j_gene: TRBJ2-7
v_gene: TRBV5-1
abundance: -

CDR3aa: CASSVVNGELFF
j_gene: TRBJ2-2
v_gene: TRBV9
abundance: few

CDR3aa: CASSPGIGNTIYF
j_gene: TRBJ1-3
v_gene: TRBV10-1
abundance: -

CDR3aa: CASSQDLRVGNYGYTF
j_gene: TRBJ1-2
v_gene: TRBV4-3
abundance: -

CDR3aa: CASSTGVKETQYF
j_gene: TRBJ2-5
v_gene: TRBV19
abundance: few

CDR3aa: CAISASGRSDTGELFF
j_gene: TRBJ2-2
v_gene: TRBV10-3
abundance: -

CDR3aa: CASSPRPYEQYF
j_gene: TRBJ2-7
v_gene: TRBV9
abundance: -

CDR3aa: CASSQAAGQGAGEQYF
j_gene: TRBJ2-7
v_gene: TRBV4-1
abundance: -

CDR3aa: CASSRNRDSSYEQYF
j_gene: TRBJ2-7
v_gene: TRBV7-2
abundance: few

CDR3aa: CASSPIGTGYHEQYF
j_gene: TRBJ2-7
v_gene: TRBV7-3
abundance: -

CDR3aa: CASSLGGGTSNQPQHF
j_gene: TRBJ1-5
v_gene: TRBV5-1
abundance: -

CDR3aa: CASSPDREEKLFF
j_gene: TRBJ1-4
v_gene: TRBV18
abundance: -

CDR3aa: CASSPAPAGEQYF
j_gene: TRBJ2-7
v_gene: TRBV7-2
abundance: -

CDR3aa: CASSLHTGSSYTF
j_gene: TRBJ1-2
v_gene: TRBV28
abundance: -

CDR3aa: CATSMDGTGNQPQHF
j_gene: TRBJ1-5
v_gene: TRBV15
abundance: -

CDR3aa: CASSLFRNTQYF
j_gene: TRBJ2-3
v_gene: TRBV28
abundance: -

CDR3aa: CASSFKGGTQETQYF
j_gene: TRBJ2-5
v_gene: TRBV5-1
abundance: -